The 14 T cell receptor beta chains listed next were all sequenced from one sample in a study of spatial heterogeneity in lung cancer. Study-wide results and limits: It was found that expanded intratumoral alpha and beta TCR counts tracked tumor mutation counts.

Time point described: sample taken at primary tumor resection. TCRdb used MiXCR to reprocess the 5' RACE reads, holding one entry per CDR3 protein. Among about 3,800 distinct CDR3 sequences listed, roughly 35% were seen once. Which antigens these TCRs recognize remains unknown. Material: lung tumor tissue, obtained at surgery. The receptor set was obtained from a male donor with early-stage non-small cell lung cancer.

This clonotype appeared a few times. The chain has TRBV10-2 and TRBJ1-4, with 7 bases lining up with TRBD1. CDR1 and CDR2 from the germline V gene are WSHSY and SAAADI. CDR3 length equals 17 residues. The ends lost 0 bases at V and 7 bases at J; junction bases unmatched: 11. Written as DNA, the CDR3 is TGCGCCAGCAGTGAGTCCTCAGGGGGAGGGCCCCGTGAAAAACTGTTTTTT. This gives the protein CASSESSGGGPREKLFF.

The chain is built from TRBV27 and TRBJ2-1; 8 nucleotides agree with TRBD2. Germline CDR1 is MNHEY and CDR2 is SMNVEV (reference sequence). This CDR3 is built from 13 residues. The V and J ends lost 4 bases and 12 bases, in that order; junction bases with no gene match: 8. CDR3 coding DNA: TGTGCCAGCAGTTCGCCCTTAGCGGGAAGGCAGTTCTTC. Protein product: CASSSPLAGRQFF.

Many counts were recorded for this clonotype. The chain employs TRBV25-1 and TRBJ2-1, with D possibly being TRBD2 (6 bases). Germline V gives CDR1 MGHDK, CDR2 SYGVNS. This CDR3 comprises 15 residues. Trimming shortened V by 5 bases and J by 7 bases, and 18 bases separated the two germline ends. The CDR3 coding sequence is TGTGCCAGCAGTCAAATCGGGCTAGCGCAGAATGAGCAGTTCTTC. Amino acid sequence: CASSQIGLAQNEQFF.

This clonotype is deemed medium-sized. The gene calls are TRBV10-1 and TRBJ2-3; 10 bases align to TRBD2. The V gene end was trimmed by 0 bases and the J gene end by 6 bases; junction bases not matched to a gene: 9. This CDR3 is 17 amino acids long. Germline assignment: CDR1 WNHNN and CDR2 SYGVQD (reference sequence). CDR3 loop: CASSESASGGARDTQYF. CDR3 DNA sequence: TGCGCCAGCAGTGAGTCTGCCAGCGGGGGGGCTAGGGATACGCAGTATTTT.

This clonotype is medium-sized by share. V and J are TRBV5-6 and TRBJ2-5, with a tentative D call TRBD1 (5 bases). This CDR3 is 13 amino acids long. The V end lost 2 bases, the J end lost 5 bases, and 10 bases lay between the germline ends. Germline V gives CDR1 SGHDT, CDR2 YYEEEE. CDR3 in amino acids: CASSFSRVETQYF. The CDR3, as DNA: TGTGCCAGCAGCTTTAGCAGGGTTGAGACCCAGTACTTC.

The chain uses TRBV5-4 and TRBJ2-4; D possibly matches TRBD1 or TRBD2 (5 bases each). Germline V gene data show CDR1 as SGHNT and CDR2 as YYREEE (reference sequence). The CDR3 is made up of 17 amino acids. V lost 4 bases, J lost 9 bases, and 26 bases lay in between. Here the CDR3 DNA reads TGTGCCAGCAGCCCCACCCCCGGGACGGAGTCTAGTAGCATTCAGTACTTC. Translated, it gives CASSPTPGTESSSIQYF.

J is TRBJ2-7 and V is TRBV20-1; 9 nucleotides match TRBD1. The ends lost 6 bases at V and 2 bases at J; junction bases unmatched: 23. This CDR3 comprises 19 residues. From germline, CDR1 is DFQATT and CDR2 SNEGSKA (reference sequence). The CDR3 spells CSARPTGGALRVTPYEQYF. In nucleotides, the CDR3 is TGCAGTGCCAGGCCCACAGGGGGCGCGTTGCGGGTAACACCCTACGAGCAGTACTTC.

This clonotype was counted between two and nine times. V and J are TRBV7-2 and TRBJ1-1; TRBD1 might be the D (5 bases). The CDR3 has 15 amino acids. Germline loops: CDR1 SGHTA, CDR2 FQGNSA. Trimming pared 5 bases from V and 5 bases from J, leaving 18 bases between. Here the CDR3 reads CASSPWGGSGTEAFF. The CDR3, as DNA: TGTGCCAGCAGCCCCTGGGGGGGGTCAGGGACTGAAGCTTTCTTT.

This clonotype was recorded only once. The rearrangement links TRBV20-1 to TRBJ2-5; tentatively, D is TRBD2 (6 bases). The CDR3 spans 15 residues. Germline CDR1 is DFQATT and CDR2 is SNEGSKA (reference sequence). V was clipped by 5 bases and J by 4 bases, with 20 bases between them. CDR3 sequence reads: CSAVREEWVTETQYF. The CDR3 DNA reads TGCAGTGCTGTCAGGGAGGAGTGGGTTACAGAGACCCAGTACTTC.

The J gene is TRBJ2-1, the V gene TRBV20-1; D is uncertain. Germline V gene sequence: CDR1 DFQATT, CDR2 SNEGSKA (reference sequence). This CDR3 contains 13 residues. V was shortened by 6 bases and J by 7 bases, with 16 bases between the two germline ends. The DNA of the CDR3 is TGCAGTGCCCGTCAGGATCGGCAAAATGAGCAGTTCTTC. Its translation is CSARQDRQNEQFF.

The chain joins TRBV30 to TRBJ2-7; D might be TRBD1 or TRBD2, each matching 5 bases. CDR1 GTSNPN and CDR2 SVGIG come from the germline V gene (reference sequence). V lost 3 bases and J lost 1, with 19 bases in between. The CDR3 is 16 amino acids. The CDR3 DNA reads as TGTGCCTGGAGGGAAAGCCTAGGGGCGGGTTCCTACGAGCAGTACTTC. It is translated as CAWRESLGAGSYEQYF.

Only a few counts were recorded for this clonotype. The chain combines TRBV5-1 with TRBJ2-3; TRBD2 agrees at 11 bases. CDR1 SGHRS and CDR2 YFSETQ come from the germline V gene. V trimming: 4 bases; J trimming: 0 bases; junction bases outside the gene matches: 10. This CDR3 has 18 residues. In nucleotides, the CDR3 is TGCGCCAGCAGCCGATACCTAGCGGGAGGATCTAGCACAGATACGCAGTATTTT. This gives the protein CASSRYLAGGSSTDTQYF.

This clonotype showed up just a few times. This chain connects TRBV18 to TRBJ2-7; 7 bases are shared with TRBD1. J gave up 6 bases and V 1 base, and 3 bases lay outside the gene matches. The CDR3 has 13 residues. Germline V CDR1 and CDR2: KGHSH, LQKENI. The CDR3 DNA reads as TGTGCCAGCTCACCACAGGGGGCGGCCGAGCAGTACTTC. It is translated as CASSPQGAAEQYF.

This chain links TRBV11-2 with TRBJ2-3; weak D call: TRBD1 (6 bases). V shed 0 bases and J shed 0 bases, with 13 bases lying between them. The CDR3 totals 17 residues. Germline CDR1 is SGHAT and CDR2 is FQNNGV. CDR3 loop: CASSLDRPGASTDTQYF. In DNA, the CDR3 is TGTGCCAGCAGCTTAGACCGGCCAGGGGCGAGCACAGATACGCAGTATTTT.